The entry below describes one TCR beta chain. What it binds is unknown. This CDR3 comprises 15 residues. J lost 6 bases, V lost 4 bases, and 7 bases had no gene match. Germline CDR1 SNHLY, CDR2 FYNNEI. Extracted RNA was reverse transcribed, and the resulting cDNA served as sequencing template. TCRdb keeps only in-frame clones here, not all; method: immunoSEQ multiplex PCR. Found here are around 250,000 clones, approximately 61% of them singletons; the top ten hold around 1.2%. The investigators collected lesional scalp punch biopsies and peripheral blood from alopecia areata patients. This sample is drawn from a study of CD8+ T cells in alopecia areata. Whole-study results and caveats: Scalp sequencing also captures normal skin's resident alphabeta T cells.

Sequenced here: CD4+ T cells sorted from blood, sampled at week 0. The receptor was derived from a human donor with alopecia areata. This chain connects TRBV2 to TRBJ2-1; 9 positions agree with TRBD2. The DNA for the CDR3 is TGTGCCAGCAGTGGGGGCGGGGGGGCGTTCAATGAGCAGTTCTTC. Translated, it gives CASSGGGGAFNEQFF. Filled out from reference TRBV2 and TRBJ2-1, the complete variable domain reads EPEVTQTPSHQVTQMGQEVILRCVPISNHLYFYWYRQILGQKVEFLVSFYNNEISEKSEIFDDQFSVERPDGSNFTLKIRSTKLEDSAMYFCASSGGGGAFNEQFFGPGTRLTVL.